These T cell receptor beta chains were read from a single sample in a study of metastatic and nonmetastatic thyroid tumors. With MiXCR, TCRdb called clones anew from the PCR reads. The sample contains tens of thousands of clones, roughly 20% of which appear only once. Sequencing input: blood. The receptors were sampled from a female donor with papillary thyroid cancer or a benign thyroid nodule (not recorded which). Some clones in this sample may be carry-over from other donors' samples. The CDR3 runs from the conserved cysteine through the conserved F or W. Fields, in order: V gene, clone size, J gene, D gene, CDR3 protein, CDR3 DNA. A D gene is named only where the DNA matches it firmly. A clone size is listed for some rows: how often the clone was seen (once, few, many), or a class if it is expanded.

v_gene: TRBV12-3/TRBV12-4
abundance: many
j_gene: TRBJ2-1
d_gene: TRBD1
CDR3aa: CASSVTQGVDEQFF
CDR3nt: TGTGCCAGCAGTGTCACTCAGGGGGTAGATGAGCAGTTCTTC

v_gene: TRBV12-3/TRBV12-4
abundance: .
j_gene: TRBJ2-3
d_gene: .
CDR3aa: CASSARQLGTDAQYF
CDR3nt: TGTGCCAGCAGTGCCCGGCAGTTAGGTACAGATGCGCAGTATTTT

v_gene: TRBV5-1
abundance: .
j_gene: TRBJ2-7
d_gene: .
CDR3aa: CASSTDCSYEQYF
CDR3nt: TGCGCCAGCAGCACTGACTGTTCCTACGAGCAGTACTTC

v_gene: TRBV20-1
abundance: .
j_gene: TRBJ2-2
d_gene: TRBD2
CDR3aa: CSAKGPGLAGGVDAGELFF
CDR3nt: TGCAGTGCCAAAGGACCGGGACTAGCGGGAGGGGTGGATGCCGGGGAGCTGTTTTTT

v_gene: TRBV6-5
abundance: .
j_gene: TRBJ1-4
d_gene: .
CDR3aa: CASSYRWRANEKLFF
CDR3nt: TGTGCCAGCAGTTACAGATGGAGGGCTAATGAAAAACTGTTTTTT

v_gene: TRBV20-1
abundance: many
j_gene: TRBJ1-1
d_gene: .
CDR3aa: CSARLNGEAFF
CDR3nt: TGCAGTGCTAGACTCAATGGTGAAGCTTTCTTT

v_gene: TRBV6-2/TRBV6-3
abundance: .
j_gene: TRBJ2-7
d_gene: TRBD1
CDR3aa: CASGGQGEQYF
CDR3nt: TGTGCCAGCGGGGGACAGGGCGAGCAGTACTTC

v_gene: TRBV18
abundance: .
j_gene: TRBJ2-7
d_gene: TRBD2
CDR3aa: CASSPGGSGYEQYF
CDR3nt: TGTGCCAGCTCACCAGGCGGGAGTGGCTACGAGCAGTACTTC

v_gene: TRBV5-1
abundance: .
j_gene: TRBJ2-3
d_gene: TRBD2
CDR3aa: CASSPFSGSPTDTQYF
CDR3nt: TGCGCCAGCAGCCCTTTTAGCGGGAGTCCCACAGATACGCAGTATTTT

v_gene: TRBV27
abundance: .
j_gene: TRBJ1-6
d_gene: .
CDR3aa: CASSYVVRSPLHF
CDR3nt: TGTGCCAGCAGTTACGTCGTAAGGTCACCCCTCCACTTT

v_gene: TRBV12-3/TRBV12-4
abundance: medium-sized
j_gene: TRBJ2-7
d_gene: .
CDR3aa: CASSFASREQYF
CDR3nt: TGTGCCAGCAGTTTCGCCTCTCGCGAGCAGTACTTC

v_gene: TRBV3-1
abundance: many
j_gene: TRBJ2-2
d_gene: .
CDR3aa: CASSQGNTGELFF
CDR3nt: TGTGCCAGCAGCCAGGGAAACACCGGGGAGCTGTTTTTT

v_gene: TRBV7-3
abundance: .
j_gene: TRBJ1-1
d_gene: .
CDR3aa: CASSLQGNTEAFF
CDR3nt: TGTGCCAGCAGCTTACAGGGGAACACTGAAGCTTTCTTT

v_gene: TRBV29-1
abundance: many
j_gene: TRBJ1-2
d_gene: .
CDR3aa: CSVNEVGFNYGYTF
CDR3nt: TGCAGCGTCAATGAAGTAGGGTTCAACTATGGCTACACCTTC

v_gene: TRBV2
abundance: few
j_gene: TRBJ2-2
d_gene: .
CDR3aa: CASRATIGISVELFF
CDR3nt: TGTGCCAGCCGGGCGACTATCGGGATCTCCGTGGAGCTGTTTTTT

v_gene: TRBV5-1
abundance: .
j_gene: TRBJ1-2
d_gene: .
CDR3aa: CASSTMEAYGYTF
CDR3nt: TGCGCCAGCAGCACAATGGAGGCCTATGGCTACACCTTC

v_gene: TRBV9
abundance: many
j_gene: TRBJ2-3
d_gene: .
CDR3aa: CASSVEGRDTQYF
CDR3nt: TGTGCCAGCAGCGTAGAGGGCCGAGATACGCAGTATTTT

v_gene: TRBV15
abundance: few
j_gene: TRBJ1-6
d_gene: .
CDR3aa: CATSIESASNLPLHF
CDR3nt: TGTGCCACCAGCATAGAATCAGCCTCCAATTTACCCCTCCACTTT

v_gene: TRBV5-1
abundance: many
j_gene: TRBJ2-4
d_gene: .
CDR3aa: CASSFDEGQNIQYF
CDR3nt: TGCGCCAGCAGCTTCGACGAGGGTCAAAACATTCAGTACTTC

v_gene: TRBV5-1
abundance: many
j_gene: TRBJ2-1
d_gene: .
CDR3aa: CASSSLTGALGGNEQFF
CDR3nt: TGCGCCAGCAGCTCGCTAACAGGGGCCCTGGGGGGAAATGAGCAGTTCTTC

v_gene: TRBV6-1
abundance: .
j_gene: TRBJ2-7
d_gene: .
CDR3aa: CASSVTTGIVYEQYF
CDR3nt: TGTGCCAGCAGTGTAACTACAGGGATCGTCTACGAGCAGTACTTC

v_gene: TRBV6-6
abundance: few
j_gene: TRBJ1-2
d_gene: .
CDR3aa: CASSYPAGQHYGYTF
CDR3nt: TGTGCCAGCAGTTACCCCGCGGGTCAGCATTACGGCTACACCTTC

v_gene: TRBV20-1
abundance: .
j_gene: TRBJ1-1
d_gene: .
CDR3aa: CSAALGGAAEAFF
CDR3nt: TGCAGTGCTGCGTTGGGCGGGGCCGCTGAAGCTTTCTTT

v_gene: TRBV6-1
abundance: medium-sized
j_gene: TRBJ1-2
d_gene: .
CDR3aa: CASSEGWGANGYTF
CDR3nt: TGTGCCAGCAGTGAAGGATGGGGGGCGAATGGCTACACCTTC

v_gene: TRBV5-1
abundance: .
j_gene: TRBJ1-1
d_gene: .
CDR3aa: CASSTWRSGRGSAEALF
CDR3nt: TGCGCCAGCAGCACTTGGAGGTCTGGGAGGGGTAGCGCTGAAGCTTTATTT

v_gene: TRBV20-1
abundance: many
j_gene: TRBJ2-1
d_gene: TRBD2
CDR3aa: CSARTSGSYNEQFF
CDR3nt: TGCAGTGCTAGAACTAGCGGAAGCTACAATGAGCAGTTCTTC

v_gene: TRBV7-6
abundance: many
j_gene: TRBJ2-1
d_gene: .
CDR3aa: CASSPPDSARGQFF
CDR3nt: TGTGCCAGCAGCCCGCCCGATTCAGCCCGGGGGCAGTTCTTC

v_gene: TRBV27
abundance: many
j_gene: TRBJ1-2
d_gene: .
CDR3aa: CASRESAGSYGYTF
CDR3nt: TGTGCCAGCAGGGAATCGGCAGGCAGCTATGGCTACACCTTC